These T cell receptor beta chains were read from a single sample in a study of blood T cell repertoires in COVID-19. The repertoire was sequenced with immunoSEQ multiplex PCR; TCRdb's copy has only in-frame clones and lacks some. The sample carries 150,000 to 200,000 clones, approximately 88% recorded once. Sequences were obtained from peripheral blood. These receptors came from a woman in her thirties with acute or convalescent COVID-19. Both conserved end residues are part of each CDR3. A D gene is named only where the DNA matches it firmly. Clone size is shown for a subset of rows, as once, few, many or a class of expanded clone.

V gene	J gene	clone size	D gene	CDR3 DNA	CDR3 protein
TRBV7-2	TRBJ2-2	-	-	TGTGCCAGCAGCTCCTCGAGGTTGTTCACCGGGGAGCTGTTTTTT	CASSSSRLFTGELFF
TRBV7-9	TRBJ2-3	-	TRBD2	TGTGCCACTTCCGGGACTAGTCAGTCAGATACGCAGTATTTT	CATSGTSQSDTQYF
TRBV7-9	TRBJ1-2	-	TRBD1	TGTGCCAGCAGCTTAGCAGACAGGGCCCTCTTC	CASSLADRALF
TRBV19	TRBJ2-1	few	TRBD2	TGTGCCAGTGGGGGACTAGCGGGAAGGGATGAGCAGTTCTTC	CASGGLAGRDEQFF
TRBV28	TRBJ1-5	-	TRBD1	TGTGCCAGCAGTTCCGCAGGGGGACAAAGCAATCAGCCCCAGCATTTT	CASSSAGGQSNQPQHF
TRBV15	TRBJ2-1	-	TRBD1	TGTGCCACCAGCAGAGATCGGGACAGGGGTCCCGGCCAGTTCTTC	CATSRDRDRGPGQFF
TRBV5-1	TRBJ2-2	-	-	TGCGCCAGCAGCTTAACGGGACTCACCGGGGAGCTGTTTTTT	CASSLTGLTGELFF
TRBV5-1	TRBJ2-6	-	-	TGCGCCAGCAGCTTGGACGGGGGCTCTGGGGCCAACGTCCTGACTTTC	CASSLDGGSGANVLTF
TRBV5-1	TRBJ1-1	-	-	TGCGCCAGCAGCTTAGCCAGGGCCCACACTGAAGCTTTCTTT	CASSLARAHTEAFF
TRBV2	TRBJ2-3	-	-	TGTGCCAGCAGTGATTTAGGGGCTAGCACAGATACGCAGTATTTT	CASSDLGASTDTQYF
TRBV6-6	TRBJ2-7	-	TRBD2	TGTGCCAGCCAGTCACGGCCTAGCGGAAACTACGAGCAGTACTTC	CASQSRPSGNYEQYF
TRBV15	TRBJ2-1	once	-	TGTGCCACCAGCAGAGATCTGAGGGGAGGATCCTACAATGAGCAGTTCTTC	CATSRDLRGGSYNEQFF
TRBV6-5	TRBJ1-1	-	TRBD1	TGTGCCAGCAGTTACAATCCAGGGGGCGAGACTGAAGCTTTCTTT	CASSYNPGGETEAFF
TRBV5-1	TRBJ1-1	-	TRBD1	TGCGCCAGCAGCTTGGAGTGGGACAGGCGAGAAGCTTTCTTT	CASSLEWDRREAFF
TRBV2	TRBJ2-7	-	TRBD1	TGTGCCACCAGGGACAGGTCCTACGAGCAGTACTTC	CATRDRSYEQYF
TRBV7-6	TRBJ2-1	-	-	TGTGCCAGCAGCTCTGGAGTCAATGAGCAGTTCTTC	CASSSGVNEQFF
TRBV2	TRBJ2-1	-	TRBD2	TGTGCCAGCAGTGGCGAGCGGGGTTCCTACAATGAGCAGTTCTTC	CASSGERGSYNEQFF
TRBV24-1	TRBJ1-4	-	-	TGTGCCACCAGTGAAGGGAAGGGGAATGAAAAACTGTTTTTT	CATSEGKGNEKLFF
TRBV7-9	TRBJ1-1	-	TRBD1	TGTGCCAGCAGCCAGGGGGCGCGGGCTTTCTTT	CASSQGARAFF
TRBV4-2	TRBJ1-5	-	-	TGTGCCAGCAGCCAAGCGAGTAGCAATCAGCCCCAGCATTTT	CASSQASSNQPQHF
TRBV5-1	TRBJ2-1	-	TRBD2	TGCGCCAGCACCTTGACAGCGGGAGGGCAGGGGAGTGAGCAGTTCTTC	CASTLTAGGQGSEQFF
TRBV9	TRBJ2-1	-	-	TGTGCCAGCAGCGTAGTAAGCGCTGTCTACAATGAGCAGTTCTTC	CASSVVSAVYNEQFF
TRBV7-2	TRBJ1-3	-	-	TGTGCCAGCAGCTTTTCCGCTGGAAACACCATATATTTT	CASSFSAGNTIYF
TRBV15	TRBJ1-4	once	-	TGTGCCACCAGCAGACCAGAAGAAGGGGTGAAAAAACTGTTTTTT	CATSRPEEGVKKLFF
TRBV11-2	TRBJ2-5	few	TRBD2	TGTGCCAGCATTGACGGACTAGTAAGCGAGACCCAGTACTTC	CASIDGLVSETQYF
TRBV27	TRBJ2-1	-	TRBD1	TGTGCCAGCAGTTCGGGGACAGTCTACTCCTACAATGAGCAGTTCTTC	CASSSGTVYSYNEQFF